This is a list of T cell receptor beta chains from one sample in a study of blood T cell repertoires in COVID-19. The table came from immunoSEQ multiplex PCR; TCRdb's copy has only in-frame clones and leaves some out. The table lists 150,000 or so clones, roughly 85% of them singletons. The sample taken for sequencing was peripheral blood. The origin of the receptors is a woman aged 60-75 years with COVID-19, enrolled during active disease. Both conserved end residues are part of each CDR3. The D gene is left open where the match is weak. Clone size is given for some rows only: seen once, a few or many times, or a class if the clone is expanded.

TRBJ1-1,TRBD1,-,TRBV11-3,TGTGCCAGCAGCCCGGACAGGGATGAGACTGAAGCTTTCTTT,CASSPDRDETEAFF
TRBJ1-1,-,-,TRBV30,TGTGCCTGGAGTGTCTACAGGGACACTGAAGCTTTCTTT,CAWSVYRDTEAFF
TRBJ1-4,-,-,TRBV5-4,TGTGCCAGCAGCTTGGGAGGGCAGCGGAGGGATAAACTGTTTTTT,CASSLGGQRRDKLFF
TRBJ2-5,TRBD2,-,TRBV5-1,TGCGCCAGCAGCCCCCAGCGGGAGGCCCAAGAGACCCAGTACTTC,CASSPQREAQETQYF
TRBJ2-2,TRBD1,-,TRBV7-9,TGTGCCAGCAGCTTAGGACAGGGGGGAAGTACCGGGGAGCTGTTTTTT,CASSLGQGGSTGELFF
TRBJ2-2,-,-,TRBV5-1,TGCGCCAGCAGCCGAACGGAGTCCTACCTGGGCACCGGGGAGCTGTTTTTT,CASSRTESYLGTGELFF
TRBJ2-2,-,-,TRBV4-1,TGCGCCAGCAGCCAAGATCCCAGCACCGGGGAGCTGTTTTTT,CASSQDPSTGELFF
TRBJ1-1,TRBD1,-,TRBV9,TGTGCCAGCAGCGTAGTTGACAGGGGCATGAACACTGAAGCTTTCTTT,CASSVVDRGMNTEAFF
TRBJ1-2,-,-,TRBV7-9,TGTGCCAGCAGCTTAGGGACAACTAATGGCTACACCTTC,CASSLGTTNGYTF
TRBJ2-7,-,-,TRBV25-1,TGTGCCAGCAGTGATGGTTGGACACCCTCCTACGAGCAGTACTTC,CASSDGWTPSYEQYF
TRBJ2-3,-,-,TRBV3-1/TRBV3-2,TGTGCCAGCAGTCCAATGGCCTCACAGGCTGGAGATACGCAGTATTTT,CASSPMASQAGDTQYF
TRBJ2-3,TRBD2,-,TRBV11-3,TGTGCCAGCAGCTCCCGGCGAAAGACTAGCGGGGCAGATACGCAGTATTTT,CASSSRRKTSGADTQYF
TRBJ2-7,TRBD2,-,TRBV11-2,TGTGCCAGCAGCTTTAGCGGGGGGTTGTCCTACGAGCAGTACTTC,CASSFSGGLSYEQYF
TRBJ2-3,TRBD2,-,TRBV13,TGTGCCAGCAGCTCCGAGGCGGGGGGACCCGTCGGCGCGCAGTATTTT,CASSSEAGGPVGAQYF
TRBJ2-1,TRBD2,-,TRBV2,TGTGCCAGCAGCCTGAGCGGGGGGATCAAGCAGTTCTTC,CASSLSGGIKQFF
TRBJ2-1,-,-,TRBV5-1,TGCGCCAGCAGCTTGGAACAAGTTTCAAATGAGCAGTTCTTC,CASSLEQVSNEQFF
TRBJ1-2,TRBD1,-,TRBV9,TGTGCCAGCAGCGAGGACAGGGGGAGTGACGCAAACTATGGCTACACCTTC,CASSEDRGSDANYGYTF
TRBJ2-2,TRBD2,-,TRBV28,TGTGCCAGCAGTCCCTTAGCGGGGGGCCCAACCGGGGAGCTGTTTTTT,CASSPLAGGPTGELFF
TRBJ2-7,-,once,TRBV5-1,TGCGCCAGCAGCTTGGGAGGGCAGCGCTACGAGCAGTACTTC,CASSLGGQRYEQYF
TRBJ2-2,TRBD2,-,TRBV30,TGTGCCTGGAGCAGACTAGCGTGGACCGGGGAGCTGTTTTTT,CAWSRLAWTGELFF
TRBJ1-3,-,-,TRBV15,TGTGCCACCAGCAGCCCGGGACTCCTCAGCTCTGGAAACACCATATATTTT,CATSSPGLLSSGNTIYF
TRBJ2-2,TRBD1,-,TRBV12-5,TGTGCTAGTGGTAACGACAGGGTTAGCACCGGGGAGCTGTTTTTT,CASGNDRVSTGELFF
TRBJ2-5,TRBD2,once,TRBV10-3,TGTGCCATCAGTGAGTTGGCTAGCGGGGGGGCCGCTGTAGAGACCCAGTACTTC,CAISELASGGAAVETQYF
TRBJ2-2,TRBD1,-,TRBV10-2,TGCGCCAGCAGCCTCGGAGAGACAGGGGGCACCGGGGAGCTGTTTTTT,CASSLGETGGTGELFF
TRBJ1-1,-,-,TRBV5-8,TGTGCCAGCAATCTGGGGCTAACAGGGTCTGAAGCTTTCTTT,CASNLGLTGSEAFF
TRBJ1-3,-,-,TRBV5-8,TGTGCCAGCAGCTTGGATCGGGGTACTGGAAACACCATATATTTT,CASSLDRGTGNTIYF
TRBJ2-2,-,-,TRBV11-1,TGTGCCAGCAGCCCAAGACTCGTAACCGGGGAGCTGTTTTTT,CASSPRLVTGELFF
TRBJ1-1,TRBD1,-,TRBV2,TGTGCCAGCAGGAGGGGGCTGAACACTGAAGCTTTCTTT,CASRRGLNTEAFF
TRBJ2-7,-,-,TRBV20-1,TGCAGTGCTAGTCCAGGGCCCGAAGACGAGCAGTACTTC,CSASPGPEDEQYF
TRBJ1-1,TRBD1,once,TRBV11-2,TGTGCCAGCAGCTTCAACAGGGGAGACACTGAAGCTTTCTTT,CASSFNRGDTEAFF
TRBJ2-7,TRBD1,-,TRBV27,TGTGCCAGCAGTCCGGCACAGGGGGCCAAGTCCTACGAGCAGTACTTC,CASSPAQGAKSYEQYF
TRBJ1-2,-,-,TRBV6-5,TGTGCCAGCAGTTCCGGGAGAAGAGGCTACACCTTC,CASSSGRRGYTF
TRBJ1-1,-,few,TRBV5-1,TGCGCCAGCAGCTTGGGACAGGCGGGTGTCCTTGTTTTCTTT,CASSLGQAGVLVFF
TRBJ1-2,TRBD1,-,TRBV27,TGTGCCAGCAGTACGCTCCGGGACAGGATATCCTATGGCTACACCTTC,CASSTLRDRISYGYTF
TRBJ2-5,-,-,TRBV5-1,TGCGCCAGCAGTCGGAGCGCCGAAGAGACCCAGTACTTC,CASSRSAEETQYF
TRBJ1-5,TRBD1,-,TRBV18,TGTGCCAGCTCACCGGCATCGGGACAGGGGAATCAGCCCCAGCATTTT,CASSPASGQGNQPQHF
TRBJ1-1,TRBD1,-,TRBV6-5,TGTGCCAGCAGATGGGACAGGGGGCGAGTGGGTGAAGCTTTCTTT,CASRWDRGRVGEAFF
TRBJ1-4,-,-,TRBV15,TGTGCCACCAGAGGCGCAGGGATCGGTGAAAAACTGTTTTTT,CATRGAGIGEKLFF
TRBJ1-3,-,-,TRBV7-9,TGTGCCAGCAGCCCCGCGGGAGGCACCATATATTTT,CASSPAGGTIYF
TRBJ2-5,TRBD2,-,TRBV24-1,TGTGCCACGGGAGGGAGTCAAGAGACCCAGTACTTC,CATGGSQETQYF
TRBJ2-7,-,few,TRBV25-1,TGTGCCAGCGGACACCTATCCGAACAGAGGCACGAGCAGTACTTC,CASGHLSEQRHEQYF
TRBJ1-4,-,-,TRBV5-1,TGCGCCAGCAAGGAGGGAGGGACGGGTGACGAAAAACTGTTTTTT,CASKEGGTGDEKLFF
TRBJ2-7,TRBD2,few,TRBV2,TGTGCCAGCAGTGGCGGGGCCGGGACTAGCGGCCTCTACGAGCAGTACTTC,CASSGGAGTSGLYEQYF
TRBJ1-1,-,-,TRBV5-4,TGTGCCAGCAGCTTGGTGATGGGGAGCACTGAAGCTTTCTTT,CASSLVMGSTEAFF
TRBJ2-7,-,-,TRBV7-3,TGTGCCAGCAGCTTCGGACAGAATTACGAGCAGTACTTC,CASSFGQNYEQYF
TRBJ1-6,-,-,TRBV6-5,TGTGCCAGCAGTTACCATACATTGGGGGGTTCACCCCTCCACTTT,CASSYHTLGGSPLHF
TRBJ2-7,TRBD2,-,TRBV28,TGTGCCAGCAGCCCCGGACTAGTGGTAGGCGAGCAGTACTTC,CASSPGLVVGEQYF
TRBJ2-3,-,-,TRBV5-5,TGTGCCAGCAGCTTAGCGGACACGCAGTATTTT,CASSLADTQYF